The 27 T cell receptor beta chains reported below all come from one sample, sequenced in a study of T cell clones after liver transplantation. Generated by immunoSEQ multiplex PCR, the TCRdb table keeps only in-frame clones and is missing some. The sample holds around 80,000 clones, about 82% seen once. The input for sequencing was CD4+ T cells from blood, taken around 42 months after liver transplant. The receptors were gathered from a human patient who received a liver transplant. Some T cells may be provided by the graft donor.

The rearrangement uses TRBV28 and TRBJ2-1; D remains ambiguous. Germline V lookup: CDR1 MDHEN, CDR2 SYDVKM. The length of the CDR3 is 15 residues. Trimming took off 6 bases at V and 3 bases at J, with 15 bases between the two ends. The CDR3 region is CASSLVITGYNEQFF. The CDR3 DNA reads as TGTGCCAGCAGCCTGGTCATTACCGGCTACAATGAGCAGTTCTTC.

The chain has TRBV10-1 and TRBJ2-1; 11 nucleotides match TRBD2. The CDR3 sequence is 19 residues long. Germline CDR1 is WNHNN and CDR2 is SYGVQD (reference sequence). Trimming removed 7 bases from V and 0 bases from J; junction bases left unmatched: 14. CDR3 sequence: CASTMGLAVSNSSYNEQFF. The CDR3 coding sequence is TGCGCCAGCACTATGGGACTAGCGGTTTCTAACAGCTCCTACAATGAGCAGTTCTTC.

The J gene is TRBJ2-7, the V gene TRBV10-2; D remains unclear. This CDR3 is 12 amino acids long. With 4 bases removed from V and 3 bases from J, the gap between germline ends came to 7 bases. Germline assignment: CDR1 WSHSY and CDR2 SAAADI. The CDR3 DNA sequence: TGCGCCAGCAGTGTAAACAACTACGAGCAGTACTTC. Its translation: CASSVNNYEQYF.

V usage is TRBV2 and J usage is TRBJ2-5; D ambiguous. CDR1 and CDR2 (germline): SNHLY, FYNNEI. The CDR3 contains 15 residues. V was cut by 1 base and J by 5 bases, with 14 bases left in between. The CDR3 protein is CASSEGTFMGETQYF. CDR3 DNA sequence: TGTGCCAGCAGTGAAGGGACGTTTATGGGGGAGACCCAGTACTTC.

In its sample, this clone was seen many times. The chain couples TRBV9 to TRBJ2-1; D possibly corresponds to TRBD1 (5 bases). The germline gives CDR1 SGDLS, CDR2 YYNGEE. Trimming removed 3 bases from V and 1 base from J, with 14 bases in between. CDR3 length: 16 residues. The CDR3 bases are TGTGCCAGCAGCGCTTCGCTGGGGCGGTCCTACAATGAGCAGTTCTTC. The encoded protein is CASSASLGRSYNEQFF. Complete variable domain (other parts from reference TRBV9 and TRBJ2-1): DSGVTQTPKHLITATGQRVTLRCSPRSGDLSVYWYQQSLDQGLQFLIQYYNGEERAKGNILERFSAQQFPDLHSELNLSSLELGDSALYFCASSASLGRSYNEQFFGPGTRLTVL.

This chain uses TRBV10-3 with TRBJ1-1, with 9 bases matching TRBD1. The germline V gene has CDR1 ENHRY and CDR2 SYGVKD. Trimming cost V 3 bases and J 6 bases; bases outside gene matches: 11. CDR3 length: 16 amino acids. CDR3 sequence: CAISDPTGGDSPEAFF. DNA of the CDR3: TGTGCCATCAGTGATCCCACAGGGGGCGATTCCCCTGAAGCTTTCTTT.

Written as DNA, the CDR3 is TGTGCCAGCAGCGTAGGAGGGGGACCAGAGACCCAGTACTTC. This translates into CASSVGGGPETQYF. The V and J genes are TRBV9 and TRBJ2-5; TRBD1 might be the D (6 bases). Trimming took off 0 bases at V and 4 bases at J, with 10 bases between the two ends. Germline CDR1 SGDLS, CDR2 YYNGEE. This CDR3 is 14 amino acids long.

CDR3 residues: CASSLDRTYGYTF. DNA for the CDR3: TGTGCCAGCAGTTTGGATCGGACCTATGGCTACACCTTC. J is TRBJ1-2 and V is TRBV28; D unclear. The length of the CDR3 is 13 residues. CDR1 is MDHEN and CDR2 is SYDVKM in the germline V gene. The ends were cut back, 3 bases at V and 4 bases at J, with 9 bases in the middle.

This chain links TRBV19 with TRBJ2-2; 8 bases match TRBD1. Looked up from germline, CDR1 is LNHDA and CDR2 is SQIVND (reference sequence). CDR3 length: 18 residues. The V gene end was trimmed by 5 bases and the J gene end by 8 bases; junction bases not matched to a gene: 19. In DNA form, the CDR3 reads TGTGCCAGTAGTCTACCCCAGTGGGGACAGGCCTCCAGGGGGGAGCTGTTTTTT. Encoded protein: CASSLPQWGQASRGELFF.

V and J are TRBV5-4 and TRBJ1-2; D remains unclear. Trimming cost V 1 base and J 1 base, with 8 bases left between them. The CDR3 totals 14 residues. Germline assignment: CDR1 SGHNT and CDR2 YYREEE (reference sequence). The CDR3 DNA follows: TGTGCCAGCAGCTTGTTAGGCGGTAACTATGGCTACACCTTC. Translation gives CASSLLGGNYGYTF.

CDR3 nucleotide sequence: TGTGCCAGCAGCCTGGACCTGCTCCTCACCGGGGAGCTGTTTTTT. Amino acids: CASSLDLLLTGELFF. This chain connects TRBV7-9 to TRBJ2-2; no firm D call. CDR1 and CDR2 (germline): SEHNR, FQNEAQ (reference sequence). V lost 5 bases and J 4 bases, leaving 14 bases between the germline ends. The CDR3 consists of 15 residues.

The rearrangement joins TRBV6-1 to TRBJ1-4; TRBD1 matches at 8 bases. With V trimmed by 5 bases and J by 2 bases, 4 bases remained unmatched. The V gene's germline CDR1 is MNHNS and CDR2 SASEGT. This CDR3 has 15 amino acids. The chain's CDR3 is CASSPRGHTNEKLFF. CDR3 nucleotides: TGTGCCAGCAGTCCCAGGGGGCATACTAATGAAAAACTGTTTTTT.

The chain combines TRBV7-2 with TRBJ2-7; 8 nucleotides align to TRBD1. The J segment lost 4 bases and the V segment lost 5 bases, leaving 10 bases of the junction unmatched. This CDR3 contains 15 residues. The germline V gene encodes CDR1 SGHTA and CDR2 FQGNSA. CDR3 coding DNA: TGTGCCAGCAGCCACGGGGACAGGCCGTTGTACGAGCAGTACTTC. It translates to CASSHGDRPLYEQYF. Full variable domain (outside the CDR3, taken from reference TRBV7-2 and TRBJ2-7): GAGVSQSPSNKVTEKGKDVELRCDPISGHTALYWYRQSLGQGLEFLIYFQGNSAPDKSGLPSDRFSAERTGGSVSTLTIQRTQQEDSAVYLCASSHGDRPLYEQYFGPGTRLTVT.

The chain combines TRBV10-3 with TRBJ2-4; D may be TRBD1 (5 bases). Looked up from germline, CDR1 is ENHRY and CDR2 is SYGVKD. The CDR3 covers 12 residues. The V and J ends lost 3 bases and 5 bases respectively, with 5 bases between them. The CDR3 coding sequence is TGTGCCATCAGTGACAGGGAAAACATTCAGTACTTC. Residues: CAISDRENIQYF.

This sequence joins TRBV5-4 and TRBJ1-1; D remains ambiguous. CDR1 and CDR2 from the germline V gene are SGHNT and YYREEE (reference sequence). Trimming took 3 bases from V and 0 from J, leaving 9 bases between them. This CDR3 region has 14 residues. Here the CDR3 reads CASSWYGMNTEAFF. CDR3 coding DNA: TGTGCCAGCAGCTGGTATGGGATGAACACTGAAGCTTTCTTT.

V gene TRBV10-3 combines with J gene TRBJ1-3; D remains ambiguous. V lost 6 bases and J 0 bases, leaving 12 bases between the germline ends. The CDR3 consists of 15 residues. CDR1 is ENHRY, CDR2 SYGVKD, per germline. The CDR3 here is CAIRGSGSSGNTIYF. The DNA of the CDR3 is TGTGCCATCAGGGGGTCAGGCAGCTCTGGAAACACCATATATTTT.

The chain combines TRBV27 with TRBJ1-3; 8 bases are shared with TRBD1. Looked up from germline, CDR1 is MNHEY and CDR2 is SMNVEV (reference sequence). V was clipped by 6 bases and J by 6 bases; unmatched bases: 7. The CDR3 runs to 14 residues. The CDR3 loop reads CASRGQGSVNTIYF. CDR3 nucleotides: TGTGCCAGCAGAGGACAGGGAAGTGTAAACACCATATATTTT.

V and J are TRBV9 and TRBJ2-5; D is ambiguous. Trimming shortened V by 4 bases and J by 2 bases, and 12 bases separated the two germline ends. Germline values: CDR1 SGDLS, CDR2 YYNGEE. CDR3 size: 14 residues. The CDR3 protein is CASSILPFQETQYF. The CDR3 DNA reads TGTGCCAGCAGCATTTTACCGTTTCAAGAGACCCAGTACTTC.

The chain couples TRBV28 to TRBJ2-1; 7 bases match TRBD1. The V gene's germline CDR1 is MDHEN and CDR2 SYDVKM. The CDR3 spans 15 residues. V lost 5 bases to trimming and J lost 5 bases; unmatched junction nucleotides: 9. CDR3 coding DNA: TGTGCCAGCAGTCGCCTCGACAGGGATAACAATGAGCAGTTCTTC. Amino acid sequence: CASSRLDRDNNEQFF.

The V and J genes are TRBV28 and TRBJ1-5; maybe TRBD1 (5 bases). V dropped 6 bases and J dropped 4 bases, with 19 bases sitting between them. Germline values: CDR1 MDHEN, CDR2 SYDVKM. There are 16 residues in the CDR3. CDR3 protein: CASSPPVGGWNQPQHF. CDR3 DNA sequence: TGTGCCAGCAGCCCTCCCGTGGGGGGATGGAATCAGCCCCAGCATTTT.

This clone was counted a few times. The chain joins TRBV6-4 to TRBJ1-2; 8 bases are a match to TRBD1. V shed 5 bases and J 4 bases; nucleotides not matched to a gene: 3. Germline CDR1 and CDR2: MRHNA and SNTAGT. CDR3 size: 13 residues. The CDR3: CASSTGTGYGYTF. The CDR3 region has the DNA TGTGCCAGCAGTACCGGGACAGGCTATGGCTACACCTTC.

V gene TRBV7-9 combines with J gene TRBJ2-2; D remains ambiguous. V was cut by 9 bases and J by 8 bases, with 7 bases left in between. Germline values: CDR1 SEHNR, CDR2 FQNEAQ (reference sequence). There are 10 residues in the CDR3. CDR3 nucleotides: TGTGCCAGTTTCGCGGGGGAGCTGTTTTTT. Protein sequence: CASFAGELFF.

This chain connects TRBV28 to TRBJ2-1, with D possibly matching TRBD2 (6 bases). Trimming stripped 9 bases from V and 16 bases from J, with 22 bases between. CDR3 size: 12 residues. Per germline, CDR1 MDHEN and CDR2 SYDVKM. CDR3 DNA: TGTGCCAGTGGGGACTTTACGCGTTTGCCCTTCTTC. Amino acid sequence: CASGDFTRLPFF.

The V call is TRBV27, the J call TRBJ2-5; maybe TRBD1 (5 bases). Germline loops: CDR1 MNHEY, CDR2 SMNVEV (reference sequence). The CDR3 contains 13 residues. V was clipped by 5 bases and J by 5 bases, with 12 bases between them. This CDR3 is CASSRGRAETQYF. CDR3 bases: TGTGCCAGCAGTAGGGGCCGGGCGGAGACCCAGTACTTC.

The J gene is TRBJ2-3, the V gene TRBV18; 8 nucleotides line up with TRBD2. Trimming cost V 6 bases and J 0 bases; bases outside gene matches: 14. The length of the CDR3 is 18 residues. In germline, CDR1 is KGHSH, CDR2 LQKENI. This CDR3 is CASSHNKAPSGSTDTQYF. The CDR3 nucleotides are TGTGCCAGCTCCCACAACAAGGCGCCTAGCGGGAGCACAGATACGCAGTATTTT.

The J gene is TRBJ1-1, the V gene TRBV18, with a weak D call TRBD1 (6 bases). Trimming took off 2 bases at V and 1 base at J, with 17 bases between the two ends. The CDR3 length is 17 residues. The germline gives CDR1 KGHSH, CDR2 LQKENI. CDR3 in amino acids: CASSPMRSDSSNTEAFF. The DNA of the CDR3 is TGTGCCAGCTCACCAATGAGGTCGGACAGTTCGAACACTGAAGCTTTCTTT.

This clone has just a few counts. The chain uses TRBV5-5 and TRBJ2-7, with 8 bases fitting TRBD1. CDR1 and CDR2 (germline): SGHKS, YYEKEE (reference sequence). The CDR3 spans 13 residues. V gave up 3 bases and J gave up 6 bases; unmatched junction bases: 5. CDR3 loop: CASSSRDRGEQYF. The CDR3 DNA is TGTGCCAGCAGCTCTAGAGACAGGGGCGAGCAGTACTTC.